This T cell receptor (beta chain) was identified during a study of blood T cell repertoires in COVID-19. Study in general: Researchers got acute and convalescent COVID-19 samples from the United States, Italy and Spain. The cDNA or gDNA used as material had been derived from T cells, B-cell-depleted T cells, or PBMCs.

Per the germline V gene, CDR1 is KGHDR and CDR2 is SFDVKD. CDR3 length equals 15 residues. Per the original data handling: Estimated nucleated cell counts came from reference gene primer amplification. Clones were sequenced by immunoSEQ multiplex PCR, and TCRdb holds only the in-frame ones, with some missing. That table supplies the V and J calls and clone size; D and trimming were determined from the DNA. The table records 60,000 to 65,000 clones, 83% of them present only once. This clone came up once. A read error may account for a junction end that differs from germline. The clonotype comes from a man aged 50 to 59 with COVID-19, enrolled during active disease. Sequenced: peripheral blood. This chain links TRBV24-1 with TRBJ1-3; D remains unclear. DNA for the CDR3: TGTCCCACCAGTCAACCCCGCGACTCTGGAAACACCATATATTTT. Protein: CPTSQPRDSGNTIYF.